This T cell receptor beta chain derives from a study of blood T cell repertoires in COVID-19. In the study overall: The United States, Italy and Spain provided the acute and convalescent COVID-19 samples. From T cells, B-cell-depleted T cells, or PBMCs came the material, which was cDNA or gDNA.

This clone was seen only a few times. Authors' data handling: Reference gene primer amplification gave nucleated cell count estimates. Some clones are missing from TCRdb's copy, which holds only in-frame ones; the method was immunoSEQ multiplex PCR. V, J and clone size derive from that table, while D and trimming were established from the DNA sequence. The top ten clones hold around 38% of a sample with 70,000 to 80,000 clones, roughly 80% of them seen once. This CDR3 is 14 amino acids long. CDR1 is LNHDA, CDR2 SQIVND, per germline (reference sequence). With V trimmed by 6 bases and J by 3 bases, 4 bases remained unmatched.

Source material: peripheral blood. This clonotype was sampled from a man older than 75 with acute or convalescent COVID-19. V is TRBV19 and J is TRBJ1-5; 8 bases align to TRBD1. The DNA for the CDR3 is TGTGCCAGTAGAACAGGGGGGATCAATCAGCCCCAGCATTTT. The encoded protein is CASRTGGINQPQHF.